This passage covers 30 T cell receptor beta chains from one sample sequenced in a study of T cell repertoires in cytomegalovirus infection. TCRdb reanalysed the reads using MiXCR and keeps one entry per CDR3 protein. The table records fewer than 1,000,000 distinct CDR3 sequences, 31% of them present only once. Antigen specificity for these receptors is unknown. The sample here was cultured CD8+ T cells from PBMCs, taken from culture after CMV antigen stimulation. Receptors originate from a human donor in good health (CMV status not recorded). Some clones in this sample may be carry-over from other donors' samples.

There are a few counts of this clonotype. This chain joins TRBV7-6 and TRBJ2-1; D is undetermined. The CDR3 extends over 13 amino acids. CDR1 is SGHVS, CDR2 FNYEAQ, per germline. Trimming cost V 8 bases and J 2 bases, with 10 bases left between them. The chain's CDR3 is CASGVIPYNEQFF. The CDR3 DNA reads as TGTGCCAGCGGCGTTATTCCCTACAATGAGCAGTTCTTC. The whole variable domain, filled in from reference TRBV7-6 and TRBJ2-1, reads GAGVSQSPRYKVTKRGQDVALRCDPISGHVSLYWYRQALGQGPEFLTYFNYEAQQDKSGLPNDRFSAERPEGSISTLTIQRTEQRDSAMYRCASGVIPYNEQFFGPGTRLTVL.

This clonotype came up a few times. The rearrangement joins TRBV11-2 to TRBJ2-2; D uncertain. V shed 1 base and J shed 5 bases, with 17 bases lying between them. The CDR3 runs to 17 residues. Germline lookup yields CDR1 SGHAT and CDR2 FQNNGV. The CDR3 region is CASSLGVGGGGTGELFF. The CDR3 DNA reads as TGTGCCAGCAGCTTAGGAGTAGGCGGTGGTGGGACCGGGGAGCTGTTTTTT.

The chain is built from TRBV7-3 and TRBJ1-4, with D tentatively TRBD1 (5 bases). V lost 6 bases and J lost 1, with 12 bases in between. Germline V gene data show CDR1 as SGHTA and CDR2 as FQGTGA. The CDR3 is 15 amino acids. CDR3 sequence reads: CASRRDSVTNEKLFF. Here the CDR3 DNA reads TGTGCCAGCAGGCGTGACAGTGTAACTAATGAAAAACTGTTTTTT.

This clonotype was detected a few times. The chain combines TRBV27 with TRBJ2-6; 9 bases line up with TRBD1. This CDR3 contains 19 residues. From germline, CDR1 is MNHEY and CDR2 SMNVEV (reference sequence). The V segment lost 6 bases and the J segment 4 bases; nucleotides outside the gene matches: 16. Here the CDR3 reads CASSFLGKQGAAGANVLTF. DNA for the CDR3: TGTGCCAGCAGCTTCTTGGGGAAACAGGGGGCTGCAGGGGCCAACGTCCTGACTTTC.

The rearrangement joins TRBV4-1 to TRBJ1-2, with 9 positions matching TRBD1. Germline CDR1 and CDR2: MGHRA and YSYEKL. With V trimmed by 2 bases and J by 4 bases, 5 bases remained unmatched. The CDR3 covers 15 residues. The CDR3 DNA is TGCGCCAGCAGCCAACAACAGGGGGCGGTCTATGGCTACACCTTC. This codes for CASSQQQGAVYGYTF.

CDR3 region: CASEGRRDTQYF. The DNA of the CDR3 is TGTGCCAGCGAGGGACGCAGGGATACGCAGTATTTT. The V call is TRBV28, the J call TRBJ2-3; either TRBD1 or TRBD2 may fit D (5 bases each). The V gene lost 8 bases and the J gene lost 6 bases, with 12 bases spanning the gap. Germline lookup yields CDR1 MDHEN and CDR2 SYDVKM. The CDR3 is 12 amino acids.

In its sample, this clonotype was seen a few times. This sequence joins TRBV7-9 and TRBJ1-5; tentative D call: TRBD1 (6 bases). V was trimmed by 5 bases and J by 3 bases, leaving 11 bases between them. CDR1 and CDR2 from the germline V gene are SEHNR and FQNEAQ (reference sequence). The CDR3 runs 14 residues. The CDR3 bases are TGTGCCAGCAGCAAACAGGGTTACAATCAGCCCCAGCATTTT. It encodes CASSKQGYNQPQHF.

The CDR3 DNA is TGCAGCGTTGTCGGGACAGACTATGAGCAGTTCTTC. Encoded protein: CSVVGTDYEQFF. The V and J genes are TRBV29-1 and TRBJ2-1, with 7 nucleotides matching TRBD1. Trimming took 4 bases from V and 8 from J; bases not matched to a gene: 5. The germline CDR1 and CDR2 sequences are SQVTM and ANQGSEA. The CDR3 loop spans 12 amino acids.

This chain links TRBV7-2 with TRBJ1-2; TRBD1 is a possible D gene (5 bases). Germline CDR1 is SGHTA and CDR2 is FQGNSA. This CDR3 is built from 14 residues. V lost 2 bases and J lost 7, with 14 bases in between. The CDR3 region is CASSLSGGTRGYTF. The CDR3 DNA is TGTGCCAGCAGCTTATCCGGGGGGACCCGTGGCTACACCTTC.

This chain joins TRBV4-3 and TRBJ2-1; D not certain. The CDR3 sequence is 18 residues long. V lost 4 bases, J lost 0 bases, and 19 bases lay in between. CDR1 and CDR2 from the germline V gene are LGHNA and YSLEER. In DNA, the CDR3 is TGCGCCAGCAGCCCCCTGACGTCAGTGCAAAGCTCCTACAATGAGCAGTTCTTC. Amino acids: CASSPLTSVQSSYNEQFF.

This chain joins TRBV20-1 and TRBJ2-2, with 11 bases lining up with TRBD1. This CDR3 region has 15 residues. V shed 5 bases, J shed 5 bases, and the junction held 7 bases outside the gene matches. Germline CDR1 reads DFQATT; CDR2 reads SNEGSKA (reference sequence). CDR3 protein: CSAAGTGGWTGELFF. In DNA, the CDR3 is TGCAGTGCTGCCGGGACAGGGGGATGGACCGGGGAGCTGTTTTTT.

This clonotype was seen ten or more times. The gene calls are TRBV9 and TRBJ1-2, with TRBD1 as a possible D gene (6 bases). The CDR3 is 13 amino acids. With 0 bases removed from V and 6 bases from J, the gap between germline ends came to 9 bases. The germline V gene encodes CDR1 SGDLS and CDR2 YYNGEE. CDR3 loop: CASSVEGEDGYTF. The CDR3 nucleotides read TGTGCCAGCAGCGTAGAGGGGGAGGATGGCTACACCTTC.

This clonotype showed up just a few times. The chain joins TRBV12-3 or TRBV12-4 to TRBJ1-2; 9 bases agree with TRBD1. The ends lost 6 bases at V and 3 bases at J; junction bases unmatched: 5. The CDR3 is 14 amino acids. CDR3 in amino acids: CASRGDRADYGYTF. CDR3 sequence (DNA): TGTGCCAGCAGAGGGGACAGGGCGGACTATGGCTACACCTTC.

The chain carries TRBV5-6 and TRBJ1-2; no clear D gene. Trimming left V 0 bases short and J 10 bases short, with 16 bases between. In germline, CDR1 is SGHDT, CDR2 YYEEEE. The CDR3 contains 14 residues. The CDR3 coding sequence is TGTGCCAGCAGCTTGGGCGGCAGGAACACTGACTACACCTTC. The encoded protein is CASSLGGRNTDYTF.

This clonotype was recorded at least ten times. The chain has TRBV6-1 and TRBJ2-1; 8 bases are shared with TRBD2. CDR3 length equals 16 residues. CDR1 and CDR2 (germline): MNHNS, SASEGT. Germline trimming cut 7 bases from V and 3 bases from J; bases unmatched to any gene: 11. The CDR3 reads CASTPNAGGLYNEQFF. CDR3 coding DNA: TGTGCCAGCACCCCAAACGCGGGGGGTCTCTACAATGAGCAGTTCTTC.

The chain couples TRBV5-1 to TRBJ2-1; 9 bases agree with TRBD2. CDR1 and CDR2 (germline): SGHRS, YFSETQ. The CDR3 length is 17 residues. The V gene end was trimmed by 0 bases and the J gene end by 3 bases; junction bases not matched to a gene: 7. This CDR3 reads CASSLGGGGVYYNEQFF. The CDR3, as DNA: TGCGCCAGCAGCTTGGGTGGCGGGGGGGTCTACTACAATGAGCAGTTCTTC.

CDR3 amino acids: CASSRGQGEFYNEQFF. The CDR3, as DNA: TGTGCCAGCTCACGGGGTCAGGGGGAGTTCTACAATGAGCAGTTCTTC. This chain uses TRBV18 with TRBJ2-1, with TRBD1 identical over 7 bases. CDR3 length: 16 residues. Germline V gives CDR1 KGHSH, CDR2 LQKENI. J lost 3 bases, V lost 4 bases, and 9 bases had no gene match.

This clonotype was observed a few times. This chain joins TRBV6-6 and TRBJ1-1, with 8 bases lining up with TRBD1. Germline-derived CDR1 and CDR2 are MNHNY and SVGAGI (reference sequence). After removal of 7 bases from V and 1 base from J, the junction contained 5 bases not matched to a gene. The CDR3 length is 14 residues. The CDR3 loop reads CASMSGTGNTEAFF. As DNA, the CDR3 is TGTGCCAGCATGTCCGGGACAGGGAACACTGAAGCTTTCTTT.

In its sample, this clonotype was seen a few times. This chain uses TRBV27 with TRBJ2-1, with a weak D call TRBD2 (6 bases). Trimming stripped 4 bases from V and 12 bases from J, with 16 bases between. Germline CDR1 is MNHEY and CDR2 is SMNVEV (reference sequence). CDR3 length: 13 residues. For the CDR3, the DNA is TGTGCCAGCAGTTCCCCTTACGGGGGATGGCAGTTCTTC. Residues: CASSSPYGGWQFF.

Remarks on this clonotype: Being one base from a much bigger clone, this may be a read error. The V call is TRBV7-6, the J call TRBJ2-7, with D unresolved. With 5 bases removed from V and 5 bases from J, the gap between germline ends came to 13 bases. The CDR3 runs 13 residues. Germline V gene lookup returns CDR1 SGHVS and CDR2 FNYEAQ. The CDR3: CASSPLGSNEQYV. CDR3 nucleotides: TGTGCCAGCAGCCCACTTGGGTCCAACGAGCAGTACGTC.

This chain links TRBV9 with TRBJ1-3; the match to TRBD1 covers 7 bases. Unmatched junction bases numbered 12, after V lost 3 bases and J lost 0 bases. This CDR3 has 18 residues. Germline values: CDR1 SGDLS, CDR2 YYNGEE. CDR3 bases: TGTGCCAGCAGCGCAGGACCAGGACAGGACCGCTCTGGAAACACCATATATTTT. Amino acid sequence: CASSAGPGQDRSGNTIYF.

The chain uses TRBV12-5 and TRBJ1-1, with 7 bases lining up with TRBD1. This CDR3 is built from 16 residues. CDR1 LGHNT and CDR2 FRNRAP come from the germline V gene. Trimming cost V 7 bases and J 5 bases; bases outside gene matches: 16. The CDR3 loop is CASAQHSTGPRTEAFF. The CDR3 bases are TGTGCTAGTGCCCAACACTCGACAGGGCCGCGGACTGAAGCTTTCTTT.

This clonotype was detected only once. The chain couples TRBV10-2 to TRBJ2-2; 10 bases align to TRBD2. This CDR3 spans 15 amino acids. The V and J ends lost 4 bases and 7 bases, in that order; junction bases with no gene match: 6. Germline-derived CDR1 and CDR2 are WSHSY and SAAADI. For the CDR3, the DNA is TGCGCCAGCAGTGCCAGCGGGGGGGCTCGCGGGGAGCTGTTTTTT. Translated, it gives CASSASGGARGELFF.

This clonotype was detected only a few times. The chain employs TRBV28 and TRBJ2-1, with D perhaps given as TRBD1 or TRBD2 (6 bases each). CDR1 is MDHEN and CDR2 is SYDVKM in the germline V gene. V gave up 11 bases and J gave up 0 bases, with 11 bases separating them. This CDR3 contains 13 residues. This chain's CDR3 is CAAGGNSYNEQFF. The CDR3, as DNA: TGTGCCGCCGGGGGCAACTCCTACAATGAGCAGTTCTTC.

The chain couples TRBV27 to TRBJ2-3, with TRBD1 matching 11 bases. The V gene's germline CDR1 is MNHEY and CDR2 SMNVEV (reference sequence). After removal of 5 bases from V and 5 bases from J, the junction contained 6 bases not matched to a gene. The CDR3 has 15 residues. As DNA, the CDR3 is TGTGCCAGCAGTAAAGGACAGGGGGCGATAGATACGCAGTATTTT. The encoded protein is CASSKGQGAIDTQYF.

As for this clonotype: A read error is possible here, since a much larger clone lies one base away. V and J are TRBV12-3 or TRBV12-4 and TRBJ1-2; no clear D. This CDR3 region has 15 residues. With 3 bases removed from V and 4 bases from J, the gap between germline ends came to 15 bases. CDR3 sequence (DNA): TGTGCCAGCAGTTTCGGCAGGCAGACTGTCTATGGCTACACCTTC. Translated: CASSFGRQTVYGYTF.

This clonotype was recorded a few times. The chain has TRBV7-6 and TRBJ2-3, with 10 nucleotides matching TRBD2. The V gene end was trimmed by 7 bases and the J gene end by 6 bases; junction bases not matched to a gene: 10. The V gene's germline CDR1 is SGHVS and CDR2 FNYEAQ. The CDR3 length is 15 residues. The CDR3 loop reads CASKISGGSADTQYF. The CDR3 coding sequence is TGTGCCAGCAAAATTAGCGGGGGGTCGGCGGATACGCAGTATTTT.

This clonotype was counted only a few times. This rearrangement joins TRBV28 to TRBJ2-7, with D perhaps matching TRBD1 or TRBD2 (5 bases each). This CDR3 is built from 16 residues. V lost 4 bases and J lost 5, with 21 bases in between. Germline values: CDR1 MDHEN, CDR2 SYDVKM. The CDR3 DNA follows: TGTGCCAGCAGTTCTATCAGGGTCAAAGGCGGGCACGAGCAGTACGTC. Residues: CASSSIRVKGGHEQYV.

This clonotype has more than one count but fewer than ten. CDR3 region: CASSEALWVAGVSYEQYV. The CDR3 region has the DNA TGTGCCAGCAGTGAAGCCCTTTGGGTAGCGGGTGTCTCTTACGAGCAGTACGTC. The V call is TRBV2, the J call TRBJ2-7; 7 bases match TRBD2. Losses at the gene ends were 0 bases for V and 4 bases for J; bases not matched to a gene: 15. Germline lookup yields CDR1 SNHLY and CDR2 FYNNEI. The CDR3 covers 18 residues.

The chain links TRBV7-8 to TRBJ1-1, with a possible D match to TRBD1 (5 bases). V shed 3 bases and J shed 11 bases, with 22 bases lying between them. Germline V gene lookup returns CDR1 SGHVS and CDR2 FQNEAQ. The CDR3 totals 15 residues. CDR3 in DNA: TGTGCCAGCAGCTTCAGGTCGGCAGGGACGGTATACGCTTTCTTT. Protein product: CASSFRSAGTVYAFF. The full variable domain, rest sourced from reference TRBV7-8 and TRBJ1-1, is GAGVSQSPRYKVAKRGQDVALRCDPISGHVSLFWYQQALGQGPEFLTYFQNEAQLDKSGLPSDRFFAERPEGSVSTLKIQRTQQEDSAVYLCASSFRSAGTVYAFFGQGTRLTVV.